The sequence of this T cell receptor (beta chain) was determined in a study of CXCR3-negative and CXCR3-positive naive CD8 T cells. Libraries of TRB cDNA were made by 5' RACE and carried UMIs. TCRdb reanalyzed the 5' RACE reads and collapses them to one entry per CDR3 protein, without DNA. The sample spans about 57,000 distinct CDR3 sequences; the ten largest clones claim about a quarter. The CDR3 consists of 17 residues. Germline assignment: CDR1 SGHVS and CDR2 FQNEAQ. The TCR originated in a human donor in good health. Some clones in this sample may be carry-over from other donors' samples. The chain combines TRBV7-8 with TRBJ2-3; TCRdb calls TRBD2, which cannot be checked without DNA. Sequenced: memory CD8+ T cells from blood. The CDR3 protein is CASSWETSGGATDTQYF.